This TCR beta chain was sequenced for a study of T cell responses to AZD1222 COVID-19 vaccine (dated by TCRdb to the early 2020s). About the full investigation: AZD1222 recipients whose second dose came at about 4 weeks and those whose second dose came at about 12 weeks were combined into one group, since spike-specific TCR depth and breadth did not differ between the two schedules. TCR sequencing covered about 230 trial participants: 200 to 210 given two doses of AZD1222 and 26 given two doses of MenACWY control vaccine. Enrollment into the trials was organized by age into subgroups of 18-55, 56-69 and 70-plus years, and those subgroups contained about 160, 30 and 59 TCR-sequenced participants, respectively. General findings and caveats noted by the study authors: After two AZD1222 doses, spike-specific TCR breadth and depth were significantly higher than at day 0 and than in MenACWY recipients. The 56-69-year group was small, and its depth increase did not reach significance, likely because of low power. Reportedly, close to half of the unique spike-specific TCRs recognized epitopes lying outside the regions that are mutated in the B.1.351 and B.1.1.7 variants. Because no day 14 peak-response samples were available, the repertoires could be characterized only after the peak T cell response. Participants were mostly white British and included more females than males, and it was suggested by the authors that clonal diversity may have been underestimated. Conclusions about previously exposed vaccinees were limited because only a handful of AZD1222 recipients were SARS-CoV-2 seropositive at baseline. Vaccine-associated CD4 TCRs spanned the whole spike protein, with dominant responses in regions 160-218 and 743-854.

Its CDR3 holds 17 amino acids, cysteine through phenylalanine. The retained sequence is limited to the CDR3, 51 bases, with the frame set at the first base. The germline V gene specifies LGHNT as CDR1 and FRNRAP as CDR2. Trimming removed 3 bases from V and 5 bases from J; the gene matches leave 12 bases unexplained. A remark on this clone: Its antigen is currently not known. Base-call qualities are not available, and no considerably larger clone is one nucleotide away.

The CDR3 regions of human TCRbeta chains were analyzed by immunosequencing. In the original analysis: Repertoire TCRs were matched against a reference library of SARS-CoV-2-specific TCRs generated with the MIRA antigen-specificity platform. Breadth meant the fraction of unique TCRs that were SARS-CoV-2-associated, whereas depth meant the fraction of total T cells that were SARS-CoV-2-associated. Each spike-specific TCR was assigned to its reactive spike region and to a CD4 or CD8 class using the MIRA data. Log10-transformed breadth and depth values were compared by one-way ANOVA with Sidak's multiple comparisons tests. Imported from immuneACCESS, the table was reduced by TCRdb to in-frame sequences with V and J called. These copies leave out some clones; in studies compared against another copy, an unresolved V gene accounts for under half, and the cause of the remainder is not known. The D gene and trimming were derived from the DNA, and the V and J assignments and clone size from that table. A total of more than 150,000 clones appear in this sample, 94% of them only once. Together, the top ten hold approximately 0.58% of the sample.

The intended sense of this specimen's time point label: baseline before first vaccination. Vaccinee samples came from UK trials COV001 and COV002, including a single-blind randomized controlled phase 2/3 trial of AZD1222 (ChAdOx1 nCoV-19) in healthy adults. For TCRbeta chain sequencing, PBMC samples from trial participants were taken at day 0 and at day 28 after the second dose. Sequences were derived from peripheral blood, sampled on day 0 of AZD1222 vaccination. The sequence came from an adult in good health. Rearrangement joined TRBV12-5 to TRBJ2-1; 8 central nucleotides agree with TRBD2. The CDR3: CASGFSFLREADNEQFF. The DNA reads as follows: TGTGCTAGTGGTTTTTCCTTTCTGCGGGAGGCGGACAATGAGCAGTTCTTC.